This T cell receptor (beta chain) stems from a study of blood T cell repertoires in COVID-19. There are 16 residues in the CDR3. The J segment lost 0 bases and the V segment lost 0 bases, leaving 2 bases of the junction unmatched. Germline V gene data show CDR1 as MGHRA and CDR2 as YSYEKL. TCRdb's copy holds only in-frame clones and misses some; the assay was immunoSEQ multiplex PCR. The table has approximately 150,000 clones, over 60% seen once. The V and J genes are TRBV4-1 and TRBJ2-1; 7 bases are shared with TRBD1. The sample consisted of peripheral blood. The clonotype comes from a man in his fifties with acute or convalescent COVID-19. CDR3 coding DNA: TGCGCCAGCAGCCAAGAGGACAGGAGCTCCTACAATGAGCAGTTCTTC. Encoded protein: CASSQEDRSSYNEQFF.